What follows are 31 T cell receptor beta chains derived from one specimen sequenced in a study of response to subunit inactivated influenza vaccine. One entry per CDR3 protein results from TCRdb running MiXCR on the RT-PCR reads. This sample has 500,000 to 550,000 distinct CDR3 sequences; around 7.7% occur once, and the top ten carry less than 15%. The sample here was PBMCs from blood, taken around 2 years after vaccination. The receptors stem from a man in his fifties or sixties who received an inactivated influenza vaccine.

This clonotype was observed many times. V and J are TRBV7-2 and TRBJ2-5; D may be TRBD2 (5 bases). From germline, CDR1 is SGHTA and CDR2 FQGNSA. Trimming shortened V by 1 base and J by 2 bases, and 5 bases separated the two germline ends. The CDR3 totals 13 residues. The CDR3 spells CASSLGTQETQYF. CDR3 coding DNA: TGTGCCAGCAGCTTAGGGACTCAAGAGACCCAGTACTTC.

This clonotype has only a few counts. V gene TRBV12-3 or TRBV12-4 combines with J gene TRBJ1-2; tentative D call: TRBD1 (5 bases). CDR3 length: 15 amino acids. Trimming stripped 5 bases from V and 0 bases from J, with 13 bases between. The CDR3: CASSPDGQSNYGYTF. The CDR3 coding sequence is TGTGCCAGCAGTCCGGACGGACAATCTAACTATGGCTACACCTTC.

This clonotype was detected many times. The rearrangement uses TRBV25-1 and TRBJ2-1, with 7 bases identical to TRBD2. In germline, CDR1 is MGHDK, CDR2 SYGVNS. V was clipped by 7 bases and J by 0 bases; unmatched bases: 3. The length of the CDR3 is 14 residues. The CDR3 DNA sequence: TGTGCCAGCATCGGGGGGAGCTCCTACAATGAGCAGTTCTTC. Amino acids: CASIGGSSYNEQFF.

This clonotype was detected a few times. V is TRBV29-1 and J is TRBJ1-2, with no clear D. The CDR3 contains 13 residues. The V and J ends lost 1 base and 0 bases respectively, with 6 bases between them. CDR1 SQVTM and CDR2 ANQGSEA come from the germline V gene. The CDR3 is CSVEASTNYGYTF. The CDR3 bases are TGCAGCGTTGAAGCAAGTACTAACTATGGCTACACCTTC.

This clonotype has a handful of counts. This chain joins TRBV20-1 and TRBJ1-1, with 8 positions matching TRBD1. Germline values: CDR1 DFQATT, CDR2 SNEGSKA (reference sequence). The ends lost 0 bases at V and 7 bases at J; junction bases unmatched: 7. The CDR3 has 14 residues. DNA of the CDR3: TGCAGTGCTAGAGACCAACAGGGGGATTTTGAAGCTTTCTTT. Residues: CSARDQQGDFEAFF.

V usage is TRBV5-1 and J usage is TRBJ2-2, with 7 bases identical to TRBD1. Germline V gene lookup returns CDR1 SGHRS and CDR2 YFSETQ. V lost 5 bases, J lost 2 bases, and 6 bases stayed unmatched. The CDR3 is made up of 15 amino acids. CDR3 residues: CASRNDRVNTGELFF. The CDR3 nucleotides read TGCGCCAGCAGAAATGACAGGGTTAACACCGGGGAGCTGTTTTTT.

This clonotype was picked up a small number of times. V and J are TRBV12-3 or TRBV12-4 and TRBJ2-1; 13 bases are shared with TRBD2. Losses at the gene ends were 1 base for V and 14 bases for J; bases not matched to a gene: 5. This CDR3 spans 14 amino acids. The CDR3 sequence is CASSLGGLAGFEFF. CDR3 DNA: TGTGCCAGCAGTTTAGGGGGACTAGCGGGATTTGAGTTCTTC.

The chain combines TRBV10-3 with TRBJ2-7; no reliable D call. Trimming stripped 4 bases from V and 6 bases from J, with 16 bases between. Germline values: CDR1 ENHRY, CDR2 SYGVKD. This CDR3 region has 14 residues. CDR3 residues: CAISGLDPLSEQYF. The CDR3 coding sequence is TGTGCCATCAGTGGTCTAGATCCTCTCTCCGAGCAGTACTTC.

This clonotype was counted at least ten times. This chain joins TRBV19 and TRBJ2-1, with D possibly matching TRBD2 (7 bases). The CDR3 covers 17 residues. From germline, CDR1 is LNHDA and CDR2 SQIVND (reference sequence). Trimming cost V 5 bases and J 6 bases, with 23 bases left between them. CDR3 sequence (DNA): TGTGCCAGTAGTGGGAGGGGGGAGCGGCGGAAACGCAATGAGCAGTTCTTC. Protein sequence: CASSGRGERRKRNEQFF.

Ten or more counts support this clonotype. The chain links TRBV29-1 to TRBJ2-7; the match to TRBD1 covers 7 bases. CDR3 length: 14 residues. Germline CDR1 SQVTM, CDR2 ANQGSEA. J was trimmed by 4 bases and V by 7 bases; bases with no gene match: 13. CDR3 sequence: CSGQGDEIRYEQYF. The CDR3 coding sequence is TGCAGCGGACAGGGTGACGAGATTCGGTACGAGCAGTACTTC.

In its sample, this clonotype was seen many times. This rearrangement joins TRBV7-2 to TRBJ2-3; D remains ambiguous. V was pared by 1 base and J by 2 bases, with 10 bases between. CDR1 SGHTA and CDR2 FQGNSA come from the germline V gene. There are 15 residues in the CDR3. Written as DNA, the CDR3 is TGTGCCAGCAGCTTAGATGATGGGTTCACAGATACGCAGTATTTT. It is translated as CASSLDDGFTDTQYF. Full variable domain (missing parts from reference TRBV7-2 and TRBJ2-3): GAGVSQSPSNKVTEKGKDVELRCDPISGHTALYWYRQSLGQGLEFLIYFQGNSAPDKSGLPSDRFSAERTGGSVSTLTIQRTQQEDSAVYLCASSLDDGFTDTQYFGPGTRLTVL.

This clonotype has only a few counts. V gene TRBV24-1 combines with J gene TRBJ2-2; 9 bases agree with TRBD1. Germline V gene sequence: CDR1 KGHDR, CDR2 SFDVKD. CDR3 length equals 15 residues. V shed 3 bases and J 7 bases; nucleotides not matched to a gene: 5. The CDR3 DNA reads TGTGCCACCAGTGATACCGGGACAGGGTTCGGGGAGCTGTTTTTT. Translated, it gives CATSDTGTGFGELFF.

The genes are TRBV7-6 and TRBJ2-3; a possible D gene is TRBD1 (6 bases). The CDR3 loop spans 15 amino acids. Deletions cut 3 bases from V and 1 base from J, with 11 bases between. Per germline, CDR1 SGHVS and CDR2 FNYEAQ. The CDR3 DNA sequence: TGTGCCAGCAGCTTTAGCTACAGGGGCACAGATACGCAGTATTTT. Residues: CASSFSYRGTDTQYF.

The rearrangement links TRBV20-1 to TRBJ2-1; either TRBD1 or TRBD2 may fit D (5 bases each). The V end was cut by 4 bases, the J end by 6 bases, with 19 bases between. The CDR3 extends over 15 amino acids. Germline values: CDR1 DFQATT, CDR2 SNEGSKA (reference sequence). CDR3 sequence (DNA): TGCAGTGCTACATCCGGGGCGGTTTCGATCAATGAGCAGTTCTTC. Residues: CSATSGAVSINEQFF.

In this sample, this clonotype turned up a few times. The chain uses TRBV5-5 and TRBJ2-5, with TRBD2 matching over 11 bases. The V segment lost 4 bases and the J segment 3 bases; nucleotides outside the gene matches: 5. The CDR3 is 15 amino acids. The germline CDR1 and CDR2 sequences are SGHKS and YYEKEE (reference sequence). CDR3 bases: TGTGCCAGCAGCCTAGGGACTAGCGGTAAAGAGACCCAGTACTTC. Translation: CASSLGTSGKETQYF.

The sample holds many counts of this clonotype. This rearrangement joins TRBV5-6 to TRBJ1-6, with a possible D match to TRBD1 (5 bases). The CDR3 runs 15 residues. V dropped 4 bases and J dropped 5 bases, with 13 bases sitting between them. The germline V gene has CDR1 SGHDT and CDR2 YYEEEE. The CDR3 is CASSVYRRDNSPLHF. The DNA for the CDR3 is TGTGCCAGCAGCGTCTACAGGAGGGATAATTCACCCCTCCACTTT.

This clonotype was counted only a few times. The chain has TRBV12-3 or TRBV12-4 and TRBJ2-1, with D unresolved. CDR3 length: 15 residues. Between the trimmed V and J ends, which lost 2 bases and 4 bases, there was a span of 12 bases. Here the CDR3 DNA reads TGTGCCAGCAGTTTAAGTGTTTTGGGGTACAATGAGCAGTTCTTC. Amino acids: CASSLSVLGYNEQFF.

This clonotype was recorded a few times. The chain links TRBV5-1 to TRBJ2-3; 12 bases agree with TRBD2. CDR1 is SGHRS, CDR2 YFSETQ, per germline. CDR3 size: 15 residues. V shed 2 bases and J 5 bases; nucleotides not matched to a gene: 3. CDR3 amino acids: CASSFLAGGGDTQYF. CDR3 sequence (DNA): TGCGCCAGCAGCTTTCTAGCGGGAGGGGGAGATACGCAGTATTTT.

The chain links TRBV28 to TRBJ1-1; no clear D. Germline CDR1 and CDR2: MDHEN and SYDVKM. The CDR3 runs to 14 residues. The V gene lost 1 base and the J gene lost 8 bases, with 14 bases spanning the gap. The CDR3: CASSLLPRGREAFF. CDR3 DNA: TGTGCCAGCAGTTTATTACCCCGAGGGCGGGAAGCTTTCTTT.

This clonotype was observed at least ten times. The rearrangement uses TRBV4-2 and TRBJ2-7; D is uncertain. This CDR3 region has 14 residues. Looked up from germline, CDR1 is LGHNA and CDR2 is YNFKEQ. Trimming removed 3 bases at V and 5 bases at J, with 14 bases between. The CDR3 region has the DNA TGTGCCAGCAGCCATGAGATAGCCTACCACGAGCAGTACTTC. Amino acids: CASSHEIAYHEQYF.

This clonotype was picked up many times. The rearrangement joins TRBV5-1 to TRBJ1-4; D is possibly TRBD1 (5 bases). CDR1 and CDR2 from the germline V gene are SGHRS and YFSETQ. This CDR3 region has 13 residues. Trimming removed 5 bases at V and 8 bases at J, with 13 bases between. The CDR3 sequence: CASRTSRGEKLFF. The CDR3 nucleotides read TGCGCCAGCAGAACGTCGCGGGGCGAAAAACTGTTTTTT.

The sample holds many counts of this clonotype. The rearrangement uses TRBV3-1 and TRBJ2-1; the D gene is possibly TRBD2 (5 bases). Between the trimmed V and J ends, which lost 1 base and 7 bases, there was a span of 14 bases. The germline V gene encodes CDR1 LGHDT and CDR2 YNNKEL (reference sequence). The CDR3 has 15 amino acids. As DNA, the CDR3 is TGTGCCAGCAGCCAAGCCGGACTCGAATCTAATGAGCAGTTCTTC. This translates into CASSQAGLESNEQFF.

The chain carries TRBV27 and TRBJ2-7, with D possibly TRBD1 on 7 matching bases. Germline V gives CDR1 MNHEY, CDR2 SMNVEV (reference sequence). The V end lost 7 bases, the J end lost 1 base, and 20 bases lay between the germline ends. This CDR3 spans 16 amino acids. CDR3 bases: TGTGCCAGCACCTCTTTGCAGGGGGGTAGGTCCTACGAGCAGTACTTC. Protein: CASTSLQGGRSYEQYF.

V usage is TRBV11-2 and J usage is TRBJ2-1, with 8 bases that match TRBD1. There are 16 residues in the CDR3. The trim removed 4 bases at V and 0 bases at J, leaving 5 bases unmatched. Germline CDR1 and CDR2: SGHAT and FQNNGV. The CDR3 reads CASSSAGTGSYNEQFF. CDR3 bases: TGTGCCAGCAGCTCAGCCGGGACAGGCTCCTACAATGAGCAGTTCTTC.

This clonotype was counted at least ten times. This chain uses TRBV6-1 with TRBJ2-2, with a tentative D call TRBD1 (6 bases). Looked up from germline, CDR1 is MNHNS and CDR2 is SASEGT. V gave up 6 bases and J gave up 1 base, with 6 bases separating them. The CDR3 sequence is 13 residues long. The CDR3 loop is CASRQGNTGELFF. The CDR3 coding sequence is TGTGCCAGCAGACAGGGGAACACCGGGGAGCTGTTTTTT.

This chain uses TRBV6-1 with TRBJ2-7; D not resolved. This CDR3 is built from 13 residues. Per the germline V gene, CDR1 is MNHNS and CDR2 is SASEGT. The germline V and J ends were trimmed by 8 bases and 1 base, with 12 bases remaining between them. The CDR3 is CASSSPISYEQYF. CDR3 nucleotides: TGTGCCAGCTCCAGCCCTATTTCCTACGAGCAGTACTTC.

This clonotype was detected once. The chain has TRBV5-1 and TRBJ2-6, with a weak D call TRBD1 (6 bases). Germline CDR1 SGHRS, CDR2 YFSETQ. The CDR3 loop spans 19 amino acids. With 2 bases removed from V and 2 bases from J, the gap between germline ends came to 20 bases. The CDR3: CASSFSPASGTTGANVLTF. CDR3 coding DNA: TGCGCCAGCAGCTTCAGCCCCGCTTCCGGGACAACTGGGGCCAACGTCCTGACTTTC. Full variable domain (missing parts from reference TRBV5-1 and TRBJ2-6): KAGVTQTPRYLIKTRGQQVTLSCSPISGHRSVSWYQQTPGQGLQFLFEYFSETQRNKGNFPGRFSGRQFSNSRSEMNVSTLELGDSALYLCASSFSPASGTTGANVLTFGAGSRLTVL.

This clonotype was seen only a few times. The J gene is TRBJ2-5, the V gene TRBV5-1; 7 nucleotides align to TRBD1. Unmatched junction bases numbered 14, after V lost 4 bases and J lost 5 bases. Germline values: CDR1 SGHRS, CDR2 YFSETQ. The CDR3 runs to 16 residues. The CDR3, as DNA: TGCGCCAGCAGCCCTTTAGAGGGGGCTCCTGGTGAGACCCAGTACTTC. It translates to CASSPLEGAPGETQYF.

This clonotype was seen more than once but under ten times. The chain links TRBV18 to TRBJ2-1; D is uncertain. This CDR3 comprises 15 residues. Germline V gene data show CDR1 as KGHSH and CDR2 as LQKENI. The V gene lost 3 bases and the J gene lost 4 bases, with 13 bases spanning the gap. CDR3 protein: CASSPLVVGYNEQFF. The CDR3 DNA sequence: TGTGCCAGCTCACCGCTAGTAGTAGGTTACAATGAGCAGTTCTTC.

The rearrangement uses TRBV12-3 or TRBV12-4 and TRBJ1-5, with D perhaps matching TRBD1 (6 bases). V was cut by 7 bases and J by 4 bases, with 17 bases left in between. This CDR3 region has 15 residues. The CDR3 DNA sequence: TGTGCCAGCACCACTAGCAGGGGAAGGAATCAGCCCCAGCATTTT. As protein: CASTTSRGRNQPQHF.

This clonotype appeared a few times. V gene TRBV3-1 combines with J gene TRBJ2-1; D may be TRBD2 (6 bases). CDR1 LGHDT and CDR2 YNNKEL come from the germline V gene (reference sequence). Trimming left V 2 bases short and J 8 bases short, with 13 bases between. This CDR3 is 14 amino acids long. In nucleotides, the CDR3 is TGTGCCAGCAGCCAACAGGCGGCTAGCGATGAGCAGTTCTTC. Translation: CASSQQAASDEQFF.